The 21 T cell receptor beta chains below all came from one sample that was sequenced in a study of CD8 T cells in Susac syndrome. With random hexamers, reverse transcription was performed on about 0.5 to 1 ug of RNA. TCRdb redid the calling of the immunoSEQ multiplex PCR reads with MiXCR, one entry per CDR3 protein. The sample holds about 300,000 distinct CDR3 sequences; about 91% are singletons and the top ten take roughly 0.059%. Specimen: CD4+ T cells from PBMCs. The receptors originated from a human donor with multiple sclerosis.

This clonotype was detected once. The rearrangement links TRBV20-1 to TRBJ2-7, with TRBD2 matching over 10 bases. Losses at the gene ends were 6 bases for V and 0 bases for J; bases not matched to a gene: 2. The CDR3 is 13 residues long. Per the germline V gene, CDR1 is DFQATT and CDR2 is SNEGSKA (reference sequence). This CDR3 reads CSAGTSASYEQYF. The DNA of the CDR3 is TGCAGTGCAGGGACTAGCGCCTCCTACGAGCAGTACTTC.

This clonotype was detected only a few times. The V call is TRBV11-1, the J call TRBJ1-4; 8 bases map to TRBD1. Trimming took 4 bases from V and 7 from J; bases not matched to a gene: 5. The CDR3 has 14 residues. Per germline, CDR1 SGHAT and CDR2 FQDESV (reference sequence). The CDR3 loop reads CASSSGQGFEKLFF. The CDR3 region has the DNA TGTGCCAGCAGCTCCGGACAGGGATTTGAAAAACTGTTTTTT.

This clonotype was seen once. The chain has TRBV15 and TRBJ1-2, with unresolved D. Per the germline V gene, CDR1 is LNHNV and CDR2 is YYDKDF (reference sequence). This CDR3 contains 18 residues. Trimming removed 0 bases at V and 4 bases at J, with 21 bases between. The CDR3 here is CATSRDPDITGSGYGYTF. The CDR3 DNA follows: TGTGCCACCAGCAGAGATCCCGACATAACGGGGAGCGGCTATGGCTACACCTTC.

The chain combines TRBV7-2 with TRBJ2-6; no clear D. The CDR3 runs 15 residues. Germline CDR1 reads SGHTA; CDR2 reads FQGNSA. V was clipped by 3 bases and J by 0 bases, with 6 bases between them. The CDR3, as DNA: TGTGCCAGCAGCTTTCGGTTCTCTGGGGCCAACGTCCTGACTTTC. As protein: CASSFRFSGANVLTF.

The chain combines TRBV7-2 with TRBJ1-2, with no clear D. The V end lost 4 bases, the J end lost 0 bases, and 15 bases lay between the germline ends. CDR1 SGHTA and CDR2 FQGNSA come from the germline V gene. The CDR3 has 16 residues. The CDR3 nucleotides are TGTGCCAGCAGCTCTCCGGGCCACAGAGCTAACTATGGCTACACCTTC. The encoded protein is CASSSPGHRANYGYTF.

This CDR3 is CSARDTWETSGAYEQYF. For the CDR3, the DNA is TGCAGTGCTAGAGACACGTGGGAGACTAGCGGTGCCTACGAGCAGTACTTC. The chain links TRBV20-1 to TRBJ2-7; 9 nucleotides match TRBD2. Germline trimming cut 0 bases from V and 2 bases from J; bases unmatched to any gene: 11. CDR3 length: 17 residues. The germline CDR1 and CDR2 sequences are DFQATT and SNEGSKA (reference sequence).

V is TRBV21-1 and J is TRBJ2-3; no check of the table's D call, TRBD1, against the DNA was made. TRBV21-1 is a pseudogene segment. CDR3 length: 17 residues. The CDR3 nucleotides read TGTGCCAGCGACCCTGAGCAACAGTTTCTCTGCACAGATACGCAGTATTTT. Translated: CASDPEQQFLCTDTQYF.

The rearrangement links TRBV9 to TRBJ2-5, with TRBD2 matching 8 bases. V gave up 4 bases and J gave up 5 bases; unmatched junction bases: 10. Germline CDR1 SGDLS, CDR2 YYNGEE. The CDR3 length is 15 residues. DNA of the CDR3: TGTGCCAGCAGCCAAGGACTAGCCCCAGGGGAGACCCAGTACTTC. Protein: CASSQGLAPGETQYF.

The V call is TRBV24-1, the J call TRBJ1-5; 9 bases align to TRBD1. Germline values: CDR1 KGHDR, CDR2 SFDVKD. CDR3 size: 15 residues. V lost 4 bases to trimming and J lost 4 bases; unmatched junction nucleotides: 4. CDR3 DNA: TGTGCCACCAGTGAACCGGGACAGGGTAATCAGCCCCAGCATTTT. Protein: CATSEPGQGNQPQHF.

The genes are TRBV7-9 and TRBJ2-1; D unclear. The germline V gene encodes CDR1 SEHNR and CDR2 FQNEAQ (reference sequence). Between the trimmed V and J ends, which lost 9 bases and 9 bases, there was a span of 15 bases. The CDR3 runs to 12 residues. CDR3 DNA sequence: TGTGCCAGTACAAGGGTTTCGGGTGAGCAGTTCTTC. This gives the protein CASTRVSGEQFF.

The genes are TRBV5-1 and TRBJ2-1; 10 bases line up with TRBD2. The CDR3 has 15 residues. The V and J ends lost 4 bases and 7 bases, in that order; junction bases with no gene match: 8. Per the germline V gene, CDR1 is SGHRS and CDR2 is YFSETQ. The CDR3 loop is CASSRSGRVTNEQFF. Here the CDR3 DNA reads TGCGCCAGCAGCCGGAGCGGGAGGGTTACTAATGAGCAGTTCTTC.

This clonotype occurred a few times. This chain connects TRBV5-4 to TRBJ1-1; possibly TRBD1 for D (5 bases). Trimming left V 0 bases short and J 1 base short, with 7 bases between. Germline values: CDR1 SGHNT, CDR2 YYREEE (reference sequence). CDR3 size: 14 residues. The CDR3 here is CASSLGQRNTEAFF. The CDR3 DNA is TGTGCCAGCAGCTTGGGACAGAGGAACACTGAAGCTTTCTTT.

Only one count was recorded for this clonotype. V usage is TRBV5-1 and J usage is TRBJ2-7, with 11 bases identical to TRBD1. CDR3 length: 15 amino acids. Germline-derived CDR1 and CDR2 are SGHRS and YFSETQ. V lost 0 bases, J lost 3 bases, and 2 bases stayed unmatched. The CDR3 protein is CASSLGTGGYYEQYF. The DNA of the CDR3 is TGCGCCAGCAGCTTGGGGACAGGGGGCTACTACGAGCAGTACTTC.

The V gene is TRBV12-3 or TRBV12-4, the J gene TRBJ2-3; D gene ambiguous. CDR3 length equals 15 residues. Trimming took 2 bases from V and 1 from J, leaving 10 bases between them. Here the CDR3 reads CASSLFTGGTDTQYF. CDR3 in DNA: TGTGCCAGCAGTTTATTTACCGGTGGCACAGATACGCAGTATTTT.

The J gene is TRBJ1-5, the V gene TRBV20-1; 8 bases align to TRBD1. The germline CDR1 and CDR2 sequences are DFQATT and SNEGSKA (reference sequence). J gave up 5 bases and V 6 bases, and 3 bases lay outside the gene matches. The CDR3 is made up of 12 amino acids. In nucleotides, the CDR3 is TGCAGTGCGCCACAGGGGGATCAGCCCCAGCATTTT. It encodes CSAPQGDQPQHF.

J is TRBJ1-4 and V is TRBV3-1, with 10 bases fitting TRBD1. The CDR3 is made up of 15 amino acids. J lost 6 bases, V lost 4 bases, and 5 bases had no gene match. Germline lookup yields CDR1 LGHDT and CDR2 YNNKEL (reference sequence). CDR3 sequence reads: CASSPTGTGDEKLFF. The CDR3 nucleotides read TGTGCCAGCAGCCCGACCGGGACAGGGGATGAAAAACTGTTTTTT.

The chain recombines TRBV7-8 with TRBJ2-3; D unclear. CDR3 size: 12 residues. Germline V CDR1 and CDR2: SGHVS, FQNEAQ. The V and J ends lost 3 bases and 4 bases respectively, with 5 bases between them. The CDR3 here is CASSFWSDTQYF. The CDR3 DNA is TGTGCCAGCAGCTTTTGGTCAGATACGCAGTATTTT.

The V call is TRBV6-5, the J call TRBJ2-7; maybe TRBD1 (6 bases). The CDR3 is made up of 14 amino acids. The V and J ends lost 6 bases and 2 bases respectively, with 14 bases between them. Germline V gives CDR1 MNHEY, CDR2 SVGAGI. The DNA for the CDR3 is TGTGCCAGCAGCCGGGACACGGGGCCCTACGAGCAGTACTTC. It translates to CASSRDTGPYEQYF.

CDR3: CASSKTGTDGYTF. CDR3 nucleotides: TGTGCCAGTAGTAAAACCGGGACAGATGGCTACACCTTC. This chain connects TRBV19 to TRBJ1-2; 7 nucleotides align to TRBD1. Germline CDR1 and CDR2: LNHDA and SQIVND (reference sequence). The CDR3 totals 13 residues. Trimming cost V 4 bases and J 6 bases; bases outside gene matches: 5.

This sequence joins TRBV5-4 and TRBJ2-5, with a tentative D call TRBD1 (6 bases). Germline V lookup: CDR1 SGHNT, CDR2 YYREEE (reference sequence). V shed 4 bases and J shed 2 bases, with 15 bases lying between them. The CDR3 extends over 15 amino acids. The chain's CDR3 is CASSPPGTQQETQYF. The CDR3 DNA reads TGTGCCAGCAGCCCCCCTGGGACACAACAAGAGACCCAGTACTTC.

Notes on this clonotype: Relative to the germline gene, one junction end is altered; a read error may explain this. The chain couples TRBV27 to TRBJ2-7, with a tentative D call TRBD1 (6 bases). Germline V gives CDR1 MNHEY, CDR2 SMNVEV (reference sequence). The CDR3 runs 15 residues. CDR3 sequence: CASRLWAEGAYEQYF. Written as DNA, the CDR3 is TGTGCCAGCAGGTTATGGGCCGAGGGGGCCTACGAGCAGTACTTC.